This TCR beta chain was captured in a study of T cell clones after liver transplantation. In this sample, this clone turned up a few times. Only in-frame clones appear in the TCRdb table, and some are missing; sequencing was by immunoSEQ multiplex PCR. Of about 19,000 clones listed, about 90% were seen once; the top ten hold 10% to 15%. V was shortened by 0 bases and J by 0 bases, with 12 bases between the two germline ends. The CDR3 is made up of 18 amino acids. Germline V gene sequence: CDR1 SNHLY, CDR2 FYNNEI. This chain links TRBV2 with TRBJ2-6; possibly TRBD1 for D (6 bases). This specimen consisted of CD8+ T cells from blood, obtained before liver transplant. The clonotype was recovered from a human donor who received a liver transplant. The CDR3 bases are TGTGCCAGCAGTGAAGCTTCGAACAGGGCCTCTGGGGCCAACGTCCTGACTTTC. As protein: CASSEASNRASGANVLTF.